These T cell receptor beta chains were read from a single sample in a study of blood T cell repertoires in COVID-19. The method was immunoSEQ multiplex PCR; TCRdb's version includes in-frame clones alone and lacks a portion of them. The table includes more than 200,000 clones, around four fifths detected once. The sample taken for sequencing was peripheral blood. These receptors came from a man aged 60 to 75 with acute or convalescent COVID-19. Each CDR3 is given with its conserved first and last residue. Fields, in order: V gene, clone size, D gene, J gene, CDR3 protein, CDR3 DNA. A D gene is named only where the DNA matches it firmly. Part of the rows lack a size; the others show once, few, many or a class for expanded clones.

V gene: TRBV11-3; clone size: -; D gene: TRBD2; J gene: TRBJ2-5; CDR3 protein: CASSLGGSSGTETQYF; CDR3 DNA: TGTGCCAGCAGCTTAGGAGGTTCTAGCGGTACAGAGACCCAGTACTTC
V gene: TRBV12-5; clone size: -; D gene: TRBD2; J gene: TRBJ2-3; CDR3 protein: CASGLPPSQRGVGADTQYF; CDR3 DNA: TGTGCTAGTGGTTTGCCCCCTTCACAGCGGGGTGTGGGCGCAGATACGCAGTATTTT
V gene: TRBV5-1; clone size: once; D gene: TRBD1; J gene: TRBJ2-2; CDR3 protein: CASSLGGQVTGELFF; CDR3 DNA: TGCGCCAGCAGCTTGGGCGGACAGGTCACCGGGGAGCTGTTTTTT
V gene: TRBV2; clone size: -; D gene: TRBD2; J gene: TRBJ2-1; CDR3 protein: CASSVQAGGPSVNEQFF; CDR3 DNA: TGTGCCAGCAGTGTTCAAGCGGGGGGGCCGTCGGTCAATGAGCAGTTCTTC
V gene: TRBV6-1; clone size: -; D gene: -; J gene: TRBJ1-1; CDR3 protein: CASSRARMNTEAFF; CDR3 DNA: TGTGCCAGCAGTCGTGCCAGGATGAACACTGAAGCTTTCTTT
V gene: TRBV11-1; clone size: few; D gene: -; J gene: TRBJ2-7; CDR3 protein: CASSFRGSYYEQYF; CDR3 DNA: TGTGCCAGCAGCTTCCGAGGGAGCTACTACGAGCAGTACTTC
V gene: TRBV4-2; clone size: -; D gene: -; J gene: TRBJ2-3; CDR3 protein: CASSQNPPAGLRTDTQYF; CDR3 DNA: TGTGCCAGCAGCCAAAACCCCCCCGCCGGACTACGCACAGATACGCAGTATTTT
V gene: TRBV5-4; clone size: -; D gene: -; J gene: TRBJ2-5; CDR3 protein: CASSLGGVQETQYF; CDR3 DNA: TGTGCCAGCAGCTTGGGGGGAGTCCAAGAGACCCAGTACTTC
V gene: TRBV4-1; clone size: -; D gene: TRBD2; J gene: TRBJ2-2; CDR3 protein: CASSQGLVTGTGELFF; CDR3 DNA: TGCGCCAGCAGCCAGGGACTAGTAACGGGTACCGGGGAGCTGTTTTTT
V gene: TRBV9; clone size: few; D gene: -; J gene: TRBJ1-1; CDR3 protein: CASSPQGWNTEAFF; CDR3 DNA: TGTGCCAGCAGCCCTCAGGGGTGGAACACTGAAGCTTTCTTT
V gene: TRBV5-6; clone size: -; D gene: -; J gene: TRBJ1-2; CDR3 protein: CASSLTGLTYGYTF; CDR3 DNA: TGTGCCAGCAGCTTGACAGGGCTTACCTATGGCTACACCTTC
V gene: TRBV5-1; clone size: -; D gene: -; J gene: TRBJ1-2; CDR3 protein: CASSFSSEGRSYGYTF; CDR3 DNA: TGCGCCAGCAGCTTTTCCTCCGAAGGGAGGAGCTATGGCTACACCTTC
V gene: TRBV5-8; clone size: -; D gene: -; J gene: TRBJ2-7; CDR3 protein: CASSPRVGHEQYF; CDR3 DNA: TGTGCCAGCAGCCCCAGGGTGGGCCACGAGCAGTACTTC
V gene: TRBV28; clone size: few; D gene: -; J gene: TRBJ1-2; CDR3 protein: CASSLWTVGPGKNYGYTF; CDR3 DNA: TGTGCCAGCAGTTTATGGACGGTGGGGCCAGGGAAAAACTATGGCTACACCTTC
V gene: TRBV18; clone size: -; D gene: -; J gene: TRBJ2-2; CDR3 protein: CASSPSVSANTGELFF; CDR3 DNA: TGTGCCAGCTCACCATCCGTGTCCGCGAACACCGGGGAGCTGTTTTTT
V gene: TRBV7-2; clone size: -; D gene: TRBD1; J gene: TRBJ1-1; CDR3 protein: CASTVGTGRIEAFF; CDR3 DNA: TGTGCCAGCACAGTCGGGACAGGGAGGATTGAAGCTTTCTTT
V gene: TRBV7-6; clone size: -; D gene: TRBD2; J gene: TRBJ2-7; CDR3 protein: CASSLETSGPLLRSQYF; CDR3 DNA: TGTGCCAGCAGCTTAGAGACTAGCGGCCCACTCCTACGATCCCAGTACTTC
V gene: TRBV5-4; clone size: -; D gene: TRBD2; J gene: TRBJ2-7; CDR3 protein: CASSPTPGTSSYEQYF; CDR3 DNA: TGTGCCAGCAGCCCCACTCCCGGGACTAGCTCTTACGAGCAGTACTTC
V gene: TRBV7-2; clone size: -; D gene: TRBD1; J gene: TRBJ2-3; CDR3 protein: CASSLGQGGTDTQYF; CDR3 DNA: TGTGCCAGCAGCTTAGGACAGGGAGGCACAGATACGCAGTATTTT
V gene: TRBV27; clone size: few; D gene: TRBD2; J gene: TRBJ2-7; CDR3 protein: CASSSTSGALYEQYF; CDR3 DNA: TGTGCCAGCAGTTCCACTAGCGGGGCCCTCTACGAGCAGTACTTC
V gene: TRBV3-1/TRBV3-2; clone size: -; D gene: -; J gene: TRBJ2-5; CDR3 protein: CASSQRQDFQETQYF; CDR3 DNA: TGTGCCAGCAGCCAACGGCAGGACTTCCAAGAGACCCAGTACTTC
V gene: TRBV29-1; clone size: -; D gene: TRBD2; J gene: TRBJ2-5; CDR3 protein: CSVVNPSLGGETQYF; CDR3 DNA: TGCAGCGTTGTTAATCCCTCCCTCGGGGGGGAGACCCAGTACTTC
V gene: TRBV9; clone size: -; D gene: -; J gene: TRBJ1-1; CDR3 protein: CASSAPQGLNTEAFF; CDR3 DNA: TGTGCCAGCAGCGCCCCACAGGGACTAAACACTGAAGCTTTCTTT
V gene: TRBV6-5; clone size: -; D gene: -; J gene: TRBJ2-7; CDR3 protein: CASTYFPYEQYF; CDR3 DNA: TGTGCCAGTACCTACTTCCCCTACGAGCAGTACTTC
V gene: TRBV10-2; clone size: -; D gene: -; J gene: TRBJ1-5; CDR3 protein: CASRAGYESNQPQHF; CDR3 DNA: TGCGCCAGCAGGGCAGGGTATGAGTCTAATCAGCCCCAGCATTTT
V gene: TRBV24-1; clone size: -; D gene: -; J gene: TRBJ2-4; CDR3 protein: CATSTPTEIGNIQYF; CDR3 DNA: TGTGCCACCAGTACCCCGACAGAGATCGGGAACATTCAGTACTTC
V gene: TRBV5-6; clone size: -; D gene: -; J gene: TRBJ2-3; CDR3 protein: CASTPGGIYVNTQYF; CDR3 DNA: TGTGCCAGCACTCCTGGGGGGATTTATGTTAATACGCAGTATTTT
V gene: TRBV30; clone size: -; D gene: TRBD1; J gene: TRBJ1-6; CDR3 protein: CAWRGQGAISPLHF; CDR3 DNA: TGTGCCTGGAGGGGACAGGGGGCGATTTCACCCCTCCACTTT
V gene: TRBV23-1; clone size: -; D gene: -; J gene: TRBJ2-7; CDR3 protein: CASSFYQPGRAPSSYEQYF; CDR3 DNA: TGCGCCAGCTCGTTTTACCAGCCCGGCAGGGCCCCGAGCTCCTACGAGCAGTACTTC
V gene: TRBV4-3; clone size: -; D gene: TRBD1; J gene: TRBJ2-5; CDR3 protein: CASSQDGAGGETQYF; CDR3 DNA: TGCGCCAGCAGCCAAGATGGGGCAGGGGGAGAGACCCAGTACTTC
V gene: TRBV4-3; clone size: -; D gene: TRBD2; J gene: TRBJ2-2; CDR3 protein: CASSLPGLVMEGVLAGELFF; CDR3 DNA: TGCGCCAGCAGCCTCCCGGGACTAGTAATGGAGGGTGTATTGGCCGGGGAGCTGTTTTTT
V gene: TRBV6-2/TRBV6-3; clone size: -; D gene: TRBD2; J gene: TRBJ2-3; CDR3 protein: CASSYPPSGRQYF; CDR3 DNA: TGTGCCAGCAGTTACCCCCCTAGCGGGAGGCAGTATTTT
V gene: TRBV7-3; clone size: -; D gene: TRBD1; J gene: TRBJ2-1; CDR3 protein: CASSSRDRVGPNEQFF; CDR3 DNA: TGTGCCAGCAGCTCCCGCGACAGGGTAGGGCCTAATGAGCAGTTCTTC
V gene: TRBV6-6; clone size: -; D gene: -; J gene: TRBJ2-2; CDR3 protein: CAQGGNTGELFF; CDR3 DNA: TGTGCTCAGGGGGGTAACACCGGGGAGCTGTTTTTT
V gene: TRBV14; clone size: -; D gene: TRBD1; J gene: TRBJ2-7; CDR3 protein: CASSQDWTGAYEQYF; CDR3 DNA: TGTGCCAGCAGCCAAGATTGGACAGGGGCCTACGAGCAGTACTTC
V gene: TRBV10-3; clone size: -; D gene: TRBD1; J gene: TRBJ1-6; CDR3 protein: CAISRETGRSPLHF; CDR3 DNA: TGTGCCATCTCTAGAGAGACAGGGAGGTCACCCCTCCACTTT
V gene: TRBV5-6; clone size: -; D gene: TRBD1; J gene: TRBJ1-6; CDR3 protein: CASSRDRVNSPLHF; CDR3 DNA: TGTGCCAGCAGCCGGGACAGGGTTAATTCACCCCTCCACTTT
V gene: TRBV5-6; clone size: -; D gene: TRBD2; J gene: TRBJ2-1; CDR3 protein: CASRTLAGENEQFF; CDR3 DNA: TGTGCCAGCAGGACACTAGCGGGGGAAAATGAGCAGTTCTTC
V gene: TRBV2; clone size: once; D gene: -; J gene: TRBJ2-7; CDR3 protein: CASRGGVVDEQYF; CDR3 DNA: TGTGCCAGCAGGGGCGGGGTGGTCGACGAGCAGTACTTC
V gene: TRBV7-9; clone size: once; D gene: TRBD2; J gene: TRBJ2-5; CDR3 protein: CASKLAGGQSPETQYF; CDR3 DNA: TGTGCCAGCAAACTAGCGGGGGGGCAATCCCCAGAGACCCAGTACTTC
V gene: TRBV19; clone size: -; D gene: TRBD2; J gene: TRBJ2-1; CDR3 protein: CASSIVTSGGNEQFF; CDR3 DNA: TGTGCCAGTAGTATCGTTACTAGCGGGGGCAATGAGCAGTTCTTC
V gene: TRBV7-9; clone size: few; D gene: -; J gene: TRBJ2-7; CDR3 protein: CASSLALQGPHEQYF; CDR3 DNA: TGTGCCAGCAGCTTAGCGCTTCAGGGTCCCCACGAGCAGTACTTC
V gene: TRBV7-6; clone size: -; D gene: -; J gene: TRBJ2-7; CDR3 protein: CASSLDRGRSHEQYF; CDR3 DNA: TGTGCCAGCAGCTTAGACCGGGGTCGGAGCCACGAGCAGTACTTC
V gene: TRBV5-6; clone size: -; D gene: TRBD2; J gene: TRBJ2-1; CDR3 protein: CASSLLAGAYNEQFF; CDR3 DNA: TGTGCCAGCAGCTTGCTAGCGGGGGCATACAATGAGCAGTTCTTC
V gene: TRBV3-1/TRBV3-2; clone size: -; D gene: TRBD1; J gene: TRBJ2-5; CDR3 protein: CASSQVHQDRVEETQYF; CDR3 DNA: TGTGCCAGCAGCCAAGTTCATCAGGACAGGGTTGAAGAGACCCAGTACTTC
V gene: TRBV6-2/TRBV6-3; clone size: -; D gene: -; J gene: TRBJ2-1; CDR3 protein: CASSPQTNNEQFF; CDR3 DNA: TGTGCCAGCAGTCCGCAGACTAATAATGAGCAGTTCTTC
V gene: TRBV7-2; clone size: -; D gene: TRBD1; J gene: TRBJ1-4; CDR3 protein: CASSLGRDRGRTNEKLFF; CDR3 DNA: TGTGCCAGCAGCTTAGGACGGGACAGGGGGCGGACTAATGAAAAACTGTTTTTT